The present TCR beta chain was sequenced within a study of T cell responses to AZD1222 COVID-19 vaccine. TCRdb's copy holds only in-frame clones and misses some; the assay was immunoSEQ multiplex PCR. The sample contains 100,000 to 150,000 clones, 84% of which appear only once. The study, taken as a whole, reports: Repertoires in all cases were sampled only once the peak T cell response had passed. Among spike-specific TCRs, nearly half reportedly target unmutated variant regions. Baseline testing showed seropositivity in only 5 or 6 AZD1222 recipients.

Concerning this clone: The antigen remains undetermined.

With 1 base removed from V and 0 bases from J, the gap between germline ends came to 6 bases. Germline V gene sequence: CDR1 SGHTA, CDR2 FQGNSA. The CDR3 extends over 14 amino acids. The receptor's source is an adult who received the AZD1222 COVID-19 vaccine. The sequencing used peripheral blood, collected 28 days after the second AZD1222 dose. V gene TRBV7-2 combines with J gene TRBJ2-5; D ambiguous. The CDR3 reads CASSLGQYQETQYF. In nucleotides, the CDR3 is TGTGCCAGCAGCTTAGGGCAGTACCAAGAGACCCAGTACTTC.